These T cell receptor beta chains were read from a single sample in a study of T cells in Graves' hyperthyroidism and ophthalmopathy. TCRdb passed the multiplex PCR reads through MiXCR, listing each CDR3 protein once. The sample includes 250,000 to 300,000 distinct CDR3 sequences, about 15% seen only once; the top ten take about 33%. The sequencing input was blood. Source of these receptors: a woman aged 45 to 65 with Graves' hyperthyroidism that later progressed to Graves' ophthalmopathy. CDR3s include the opening cysteine and the closing phenylalanine or tryptophan. A D gene is named only where the DNA matches it firmly. The listing skips clone size in some rows; elsewhere it reads once, few, many or a size class.

J gene	D gene	clone size	V gene	CDR3 protein	CDR3 DNA
TRBJ1-2	-	many	TRBV28	CASSSPNNYGYTF	TGTGCCAGCAGTTCCCCTAATAACTATGGCTACACCTTC
TRBJ1-2	-	many	TRBV5-1	CASSRWNYGYTF	TGCGCCAGCAGCCGTTGGAACTATGGCTACACCTTC
TRBJ2-1	-	many	TRBV28	CASTPQGGPGNNEQFF	TGTGCCAGCACCCCACAAGGAGGGCCGGGTAACAATGAGCAGTTCTTC
TRBJ2-1	TRBD1	many	TRBV28	CASTLTGTGGYNEQFF	TGTGCCAGCACCCTGACCGGGACAGGGGGTTACAATGAGCAGTTCTTC
TRBJ2-7	-	-	TRBV2	CASRDPYYEQYF	TGTGCCAGCCGGGACCCTTACTACGAGCAGTACTTC
TRBJ2-1	TRBD2	many	TRBV27	CASSPQERGILNEQFF	TGTGCCAGCAGTCCCCAGGAGCGGGGGATCCTCAATGAGCAGTTCTTC
TRBJ2-5	-	many	TRBV28	CASSLEQGYRETQYF	TGTGCCAGCAGTTTGGAGCAGGGGTATCGAGAGACCCAGTACTTC
TRBJ1-2	-	once	TRBV6-1	CASRDGKAFGYTF	TGTGCCAGCAGAGACGGAAAGGCCTTTGGCTACACCTTC
TRBJ1-1	TRBD1	many	TRBV20-1	CRTGTGGKVEAFF	TGCAGGACCGGGACAGGGGGCAAGGTTGAAGCTTTCTTT
TRBJ2-1	-	-	TRBV11-2	CASSRQGQEQFF	TGTGCCAGCAGCCGCCAGGGTCAGGAGCAGTTCTTC
TRBJ2-7	TRBD2	-	TRBV5-1	CASSLGSSGTYEQHF	TGCGCCAGCAGCTTGGGGTCTAGCGGAACCTACGAGCAGCACTTC
TRBJ1-4	-	-	TRBV20-1	CSARGGANEKLFF	TGCAGTGCTAGAGGGGGGGCTAATGAAAAACTGTTTTTT
TRBJ2-2	TRBD1	many	TRBV11-2	CASSKGGLGTGELFF	TGTGCCAGCAGCAAAGGGGGCTTAGGCACCGGGGAGCTGTTTTTT
TRBJ2-7	-	many	TRBV11-2	CASSWNSVGGDEQYF	TGTGCCAGCAGCTGGAACAGCGTCGGTGGGGACGAGCAGTACTTC
TRBJ1-1	TRBD1	few	TRBV5-1	CASSLRTGVMNTEAFF	TGCGCCAGCAGCCTTCGGACAGGTGTCATGAACACTGAAGCTTTCTTT
TRBJ2-7	TRBD2	many	TRBV2	CANKRDAPSYEQYF	TGTGCCAACAAGCGGGACGCTCCCTCCTACGAGCAGTACTTC
TRBJ2-5	-	many	TRBV5-1	CASSLGRYQETQYF	TGCGCCAGCAGCTTGGGGAGATACCAAGAGACCCAGTACTTC
TRBJ1-1	-	many	TRBV12-3/TRBV12-4	CASSPSGRGTEAFF	TGTGCCAGCAGTCCATCAGGCAGGGGCACTGAAGCTTTCTTT
TRBJ2-1	-	many	TRBV4-1	CASSQDPGRDEQFF	TGCGCCAGCAGCCAAGATCCGGGCAGGGATGAGCAGTTCTTC
TRBJ2-7	-	-	TRBV19	CASSKTSSTYEQYF	TGTGCCAGTAGTAAGACATCTTCTACCTACGAGCAGTACTTC
TRBJ2-7	-	many	TRBV20-1	CSVESGSSYEQYF	TGCAGCGTGGAGTCCGGAAGCTCCTACGAGCAGTACTTC
TRBJ2-3	-	many	TRBV28	CASRGRARGTDTQYF	TGTGCCAGCAGGGGGAGGGCGAGGGGGACAGATACGCAGTATTTT
TRBJ2-5	TRBD1	-	TRBV28	CASSSGQTQETQYF	TGTGCCAGCAGTTCGGGACAGACGCAAGAGACCCAGTACTTC
TRBJ2-7	TRBD2	many	TRBV12-3/TRBV12-4	CASSREGREGYEQYF	TGTGCCAGCAGTAGGGAGGGGCGGGAGGGCTACGAGCAGTACTTC
TRBJ1-1	-	many	TRBV6-1	CARPAHPNTEAFF	TGTGCCCGCCCAGCACACCCGAACACTGAAGCTTTCTTT
TRBJ2-1	TRBD1	many	TRBV5-1	CASSSTGGRGNEQFF	TGCGCCAGCAGCTCAACAGGGGGCAGAGGGAATGAGCAGTTCTTC
TRBJ1-2	TRBD1	once	TRBV28	CASSSTGQGTHYGYTF	TGTGCCAGCAGTTCCACGGGACAGGGGACACACTATGGCTACACCTTC
TRBJ2-2	-	few	TRBV27	CASRSTNTGELFF	TGTGCCAGCAGGTCTACGAACACCGGGGAGCTGTTTTTT
TRBJ2-5	TRBD2	many	TRBV2	CASSGLAGETQYF	TGTGCCAGCAGTGGACTAGCGGGAGAGACCCAGTACTTC
TRBJ2-7	TRBD2	few	TRBV20-1	CSARDRRLAGSYEQYF	TGCAGTGCTAGAGATCGGCGGCTAGCGGGATCCTACGAGCAGTACTTC
TRBJ1-5	-	-	TRBV6-2/TRBV6-3	CASSYSRLNQPQHF	TGTGCCAGCAGTTACTCGAGGTTGAATCAGCCCCAGCATTTT
TRBJ2-5	-	many	TRBV28	CASSQGNKETQYF	TGTGCCAGCAGTCAGGGGAACAAAGAGACCCAGTACTTC
TRBJ2-7	-	many	TRBV15	CATSRRGAGGLDEQYF	TGTGCCACCAGCCGCAGAGGGGCCGGAGGGCTGGACGAGCAGTACTTC
TRBJ2-5	-	many	TRBV20-1	CSARGLGTDQETQYF	TGCAGTGCTAGGGGACTTGGGACAGACCAAGAGACCCAGTACTTC
TRBJ2-2	-	many	TRBV7-9	CASRGGNTGELFF	TGTGCCAGCAGGGGCGGGAACACCGGGGAGCTGTTTTTT
TRBJ2-7	-	-	TRBV30	CAWSPTWAGEQYF	TGTGCCTGGAGTCCGACCTGGGCGGGGGAGCAGTACTTC